This T cell receptor beta chain is drawn from a study of naive and memory T cell subsets. Notes on the study in general: RNA-based TCR counts may shift with T cell activation and differentiation.

An equimolar mix of two oligonucleotides served as the beta constant-region primer for TRBC1 and TRBC2. Four rounds of PCR amplified the ligated cDNA using nested alpha and beta constant-region primers plus SP2. From the UMI-ligation and nested PCR reads, TCRdb called clonotypes with MiXCR, one entry per CDR3 protein. The sample holds about 85,000 distinct CDR3 sequences, about an eighth seen once. This clonotype was observed at least ten times. Its antigen is not identified. V lost 1 base and J 6 bases, leaving 17 bases between the germline ends. Germline CDR1 reads DFQATT; CDR2 reads SNEGSKA (reference sequence). The length of the CDR3 is 15 residues.

The sample consisted of central memory CD4+ T cells from blood. This sequence originates from a human donor in good health. The chain has TRBV20-1 and TRBJ2-3; possibly TRBD2 for D (6 bases). The CDR3 DNA reads TGCAGTGCTAGAGCCTTGCGCGGGGTTGGCGATACGCAGTATTTT. Translation gives CSARALRGVGDTQYF.